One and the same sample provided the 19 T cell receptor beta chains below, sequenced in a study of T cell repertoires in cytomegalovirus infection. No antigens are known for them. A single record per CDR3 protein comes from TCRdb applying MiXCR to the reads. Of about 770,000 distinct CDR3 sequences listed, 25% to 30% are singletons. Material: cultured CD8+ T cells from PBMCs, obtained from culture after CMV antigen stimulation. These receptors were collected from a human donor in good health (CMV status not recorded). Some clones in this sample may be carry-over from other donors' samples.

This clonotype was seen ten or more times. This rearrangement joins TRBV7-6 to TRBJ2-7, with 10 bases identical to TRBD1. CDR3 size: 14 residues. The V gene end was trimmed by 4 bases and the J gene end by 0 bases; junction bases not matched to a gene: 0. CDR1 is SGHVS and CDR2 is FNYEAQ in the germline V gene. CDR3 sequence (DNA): TGTGCCAGCAGCTGGACAGGGGGCTCCTACGAGCAGTACTTC. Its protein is CASSWTGGSYEQYF.

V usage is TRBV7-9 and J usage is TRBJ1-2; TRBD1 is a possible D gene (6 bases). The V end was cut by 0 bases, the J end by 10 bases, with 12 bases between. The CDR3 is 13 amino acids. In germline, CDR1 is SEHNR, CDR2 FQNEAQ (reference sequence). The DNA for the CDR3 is TGTGCCAGCAGCTTAGCGCACAGGGCTGACTACACCTTC. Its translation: CASSLAHRADYTF.

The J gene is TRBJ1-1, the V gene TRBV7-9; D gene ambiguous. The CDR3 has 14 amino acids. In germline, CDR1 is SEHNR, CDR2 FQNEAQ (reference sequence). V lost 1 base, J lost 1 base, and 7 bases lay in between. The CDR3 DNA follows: TGTGCCAGCAGCTTAGATTCCGCGAACACTGAAGCTTTCTTT. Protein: CASSLDSANTEAFF.

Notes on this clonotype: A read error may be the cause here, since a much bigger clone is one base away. The CDR3 loop reads CASSSIDRGRDGYTF. CDR3 DNA sequence: TGTGCCAGCAGCTCAATCGACAGGGGGCGGGATGGCTACACCTTC. V and J are TRBV7-2 and TRBJ1-2, with TRBD1 matching 10 bases. The V and J ends lost 4 bases and 6 bases, in that order; junction bases with no gene match: 8. Germline CDR1 and CDR2: SGHTA and FQGNSA. The CDR3 has 15 amino acids.

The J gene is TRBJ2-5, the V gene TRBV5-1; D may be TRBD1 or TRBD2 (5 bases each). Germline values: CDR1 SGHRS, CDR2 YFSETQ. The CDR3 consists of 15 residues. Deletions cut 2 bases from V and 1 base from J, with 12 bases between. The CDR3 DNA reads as TGCGCCAGCAGCTTAATTCGGGGCGTCCAAGAGACCCAGTACTTC. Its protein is CASSLIRGVQETQYF.

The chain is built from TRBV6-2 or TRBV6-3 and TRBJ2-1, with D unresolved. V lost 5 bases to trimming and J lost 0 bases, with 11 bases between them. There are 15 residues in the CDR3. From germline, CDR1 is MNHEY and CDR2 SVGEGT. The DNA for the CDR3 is TGTGCCAGCAGTCCCTCAGCCGTCTCCTACAATGAGCAGTTCTTC. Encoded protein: CASSPSAVSYNEQFF.

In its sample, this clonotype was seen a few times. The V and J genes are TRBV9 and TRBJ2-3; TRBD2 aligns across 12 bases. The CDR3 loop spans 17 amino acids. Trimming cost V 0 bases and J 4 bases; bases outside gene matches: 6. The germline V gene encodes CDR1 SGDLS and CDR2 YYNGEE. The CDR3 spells CASSVALAGGRADTQYF. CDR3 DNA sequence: TGTGCCAGCAGCGTAGCTCTAGCGGGGGGGAGGGCAGATACGCAGTATTTT.

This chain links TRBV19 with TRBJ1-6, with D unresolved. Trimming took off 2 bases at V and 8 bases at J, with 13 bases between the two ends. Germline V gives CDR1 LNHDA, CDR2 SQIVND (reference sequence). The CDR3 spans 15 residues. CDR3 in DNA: TGTGCCAGTAGTATAATGGAGTACGGTGATTCACCCCTCCACTTT. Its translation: CASSIMEYGDSPLHF.

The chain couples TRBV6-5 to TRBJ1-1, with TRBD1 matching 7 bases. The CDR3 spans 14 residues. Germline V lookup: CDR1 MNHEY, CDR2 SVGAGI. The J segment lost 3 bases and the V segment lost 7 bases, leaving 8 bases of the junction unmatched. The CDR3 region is CASTRYTGDTEAFF. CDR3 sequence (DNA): TGTGCCAGCACCCGTTATACAGGGGACACTGAAGCTTTCTTT.

CDR3 in amino acids: CASSVEGNNEQFF. CDR3 DNA: TGTGCCAGCAGTGTGGAGGGCAACAATGAGCAGTTCTTC. This chain connects TRBV2 to TRBJ2-1; D is possibly TRBD2 (6 bases). CDR3 length equals 13 residues. CDR1 and CDR2 (germline): SNHLY, FYNNEI. Trimming stripped 4 bases from V and 5 bases from J, with 9 bases between.

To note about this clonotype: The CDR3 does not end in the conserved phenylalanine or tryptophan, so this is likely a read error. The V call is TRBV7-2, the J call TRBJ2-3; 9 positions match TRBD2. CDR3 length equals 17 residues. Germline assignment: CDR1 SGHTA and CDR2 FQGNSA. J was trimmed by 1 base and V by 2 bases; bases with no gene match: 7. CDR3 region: CASSLPLAGVGTDTQYV. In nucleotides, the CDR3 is TGTGCCAGCAGCTTACCCTTAGCGGGGGTAGGCACAGATACGCAGTATGTT.

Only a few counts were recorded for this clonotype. The DNA of the CDR3 is TGTGCCAGCATCGGAAAAGGCACCATATATTTT. Translated: CASIGKGTIYF. The rearrangement joins TRBV2 to TRBJ1-3; D not certain. Looked up from germline, CDR1 is SNHLY and CDR2 is FYNNEI. CDR3 size: 11 residues. V shed 7 bases and J shed 9 bases, with 10 bases lying between them.

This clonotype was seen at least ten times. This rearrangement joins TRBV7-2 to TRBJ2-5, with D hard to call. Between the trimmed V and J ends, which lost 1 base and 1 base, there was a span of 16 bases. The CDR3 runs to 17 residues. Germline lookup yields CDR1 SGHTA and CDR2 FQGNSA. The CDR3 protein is CASSLEGWSILQETQYF. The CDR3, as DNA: TGTGCCAGCAGCTTAGAAGGCTGGTCTATCCTCCAAGAGACCCAGTACTTC. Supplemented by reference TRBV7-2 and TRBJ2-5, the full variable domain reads GAGVSQSPSNKVTEKGKDVELRCDPISGHTALYWYRQSLGQGLEFLIYFQGNSAPDKSGLPSDRFSAERTGGSVSTLTIQRTQQEDSAVYLCASSLEGWSILQETQYFGPGTRLLVL.

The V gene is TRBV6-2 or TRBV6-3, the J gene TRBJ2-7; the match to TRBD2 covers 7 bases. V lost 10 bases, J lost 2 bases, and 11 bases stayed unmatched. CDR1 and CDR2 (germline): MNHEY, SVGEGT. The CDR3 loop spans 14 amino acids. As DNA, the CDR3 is TGTGCCACTACTCCGATTCGGGGGGCCTACGAGCAGTACGTC. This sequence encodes CATTPIRGAYEQYV.

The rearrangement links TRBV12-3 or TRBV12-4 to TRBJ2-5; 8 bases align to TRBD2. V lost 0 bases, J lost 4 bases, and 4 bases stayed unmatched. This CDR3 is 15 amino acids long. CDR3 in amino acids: CASSLAGAGGETQYF. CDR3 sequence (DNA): TGTGCCAGCAGTTTAGCGGGGGCGGGGGGAGAGACCCAGTACTTC.

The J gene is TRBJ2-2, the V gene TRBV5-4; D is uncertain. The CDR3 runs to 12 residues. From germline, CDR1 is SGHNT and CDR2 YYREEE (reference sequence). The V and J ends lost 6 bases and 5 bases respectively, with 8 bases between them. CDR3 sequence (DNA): TGTGCCAGCACCCGCCTTACCGGGGAGCTGTTTTTT. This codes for CASTRLTGELFF.

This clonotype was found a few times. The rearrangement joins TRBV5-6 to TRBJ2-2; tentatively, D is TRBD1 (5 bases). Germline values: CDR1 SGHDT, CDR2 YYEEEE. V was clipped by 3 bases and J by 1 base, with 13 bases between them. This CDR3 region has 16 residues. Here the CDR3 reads CASSSPTGQNTGELFF. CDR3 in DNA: TGTGCCAGCAGCTCCCCAACCGGACAGAACACCGGGGAGCTGTTTTTT.

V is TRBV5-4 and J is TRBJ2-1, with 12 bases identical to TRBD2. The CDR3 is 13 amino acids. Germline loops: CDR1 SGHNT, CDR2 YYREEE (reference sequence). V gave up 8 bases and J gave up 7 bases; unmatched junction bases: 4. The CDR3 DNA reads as TGTGCCAGTCACGGACTAGCGGGGAATGAGCAGTTCTTC. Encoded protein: CASHGLAGNEQFF.

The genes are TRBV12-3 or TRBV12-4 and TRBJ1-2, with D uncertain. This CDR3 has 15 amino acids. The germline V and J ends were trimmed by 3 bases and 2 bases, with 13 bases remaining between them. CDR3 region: CASSFGPKDNYGYTF. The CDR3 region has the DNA TGTGCCAGCAGTTTTGGGCCGAAAGACAACTATGGCTACACCTTC.